This T cell receptor (beta chain) was sequenced during a study of blood T cell repertoires in COVID-19 (TCRdb year 2020). In terms of the full investigation: Collaborator samples came from the United States, Italy and Spain and covered acute and convalescent phases of COVID-19. The material from the prospective study consisted of cDNA or gDNA derived from T cells, B-cell-depleted T cells, or PBMCs. The dataset comprised deeply sampled blood TCRbeta repertoires from subjects exposed to, actively infected with, or recovered from COVID-19. The repertoires were made available in a free public database intended to serve as a resource for research on the immune response to SARS-CoV-2. Samples were obtained from the ongoing ImmuneRACE study (first 160 participants) and from about 1,300 subjects provided by 6 global collaborators. Sample metadata almost always included a de-identified subject ID, COVID-19 status, age in years and sex. Where available, HLA class I and class II types were obtained from metadata supplied by the sample provider rather than from assay-based typing. Overall results and qualifications from the work: The amount of clinical and demographic metadata varied by source and participant and was provided uncurated.

Concerning this clone itself: Its antigen specificity is not known. Base qualities are not recorded, but no much larger clone differs from it by a single base.

The immunoSEQ Assay, a bias-controlled multiplex PCR, was used to amplify TCRbeta CDR3 regions from genomic DNA. The study's own analysis went as follows. The number of nucleated cells in each sample was estimated from the amplification of reference gene primers within the assay. Sequence reads were collapsed and filtered to measure the absolute abundance of every unique TCRbeta CDR3 rearrangement. For each sample, productive Simpson clonality was calculated as the square root of Simpson's diversity index over productive rearrangements. In its TCRdb copy, this immuneACCESS table keeps in-frame sequences only and misses some clones. Where compared with another copy, unresolved V genes explain less than half of these, and the others have no known cause. V and J calls and clone size are those listed in that table; D and trimming were worked out from the DNA. The sample includes about 200,000 clones, with roughly 84% observed a single time. In total, the top ten clones hold about a sixth of the sample.

At one collaborating source in Seattle, patients were enrolled during active infection and were followed longitudinally through the course of disease. Collaborating institutions collected whole blood in K2EDTA tubes following their own protocols. For TCRbeta analysis, collaborators shipped samples in one of three forms: frozen whole blood, isolated PBMCs, or DNA extracted from either of those sample types. Source material: peripheral blood. The TCR was taken from a man in his fifties with COVID-19, enrolled during active disease.

This receptor has the CDR3 CASSATRQGQVTF. The bases are TGTGCCAGCAGCGCGACGCGACAGGGTCAGGTCACCTTC. The rearranged segments are TRBV7-3 and TRBJ1-2; the junction holds 7 bases that match TRBD1. Measured from the cysteine to the phenylalanine, the CDR3 is 13 residues long. Only CDR3 DNA is held: 39 bases, read in frame from base 1. V and J are trimmed by 5 bases and 13 bases, and the gene matches miss 13 bases of the junction. CDR1 and CDR2, looked up from the germline V gene, are SGHTA and FQGTGA.